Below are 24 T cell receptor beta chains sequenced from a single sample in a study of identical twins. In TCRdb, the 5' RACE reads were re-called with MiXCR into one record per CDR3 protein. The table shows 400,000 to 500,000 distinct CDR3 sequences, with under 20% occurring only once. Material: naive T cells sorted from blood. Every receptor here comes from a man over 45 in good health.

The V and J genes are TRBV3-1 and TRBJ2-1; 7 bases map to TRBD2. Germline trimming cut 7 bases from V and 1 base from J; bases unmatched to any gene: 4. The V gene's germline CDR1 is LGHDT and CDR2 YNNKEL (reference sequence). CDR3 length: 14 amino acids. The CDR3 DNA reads TGTGCCAGCACCTGGGGGGGATCCTACAATGAGCAGTTCTTC. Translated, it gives CASTWGGSYNEQFF.

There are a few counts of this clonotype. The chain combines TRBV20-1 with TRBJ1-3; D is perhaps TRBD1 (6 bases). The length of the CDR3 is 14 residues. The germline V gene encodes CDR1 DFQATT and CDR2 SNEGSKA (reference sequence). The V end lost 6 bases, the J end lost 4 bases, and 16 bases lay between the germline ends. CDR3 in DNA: TGCAGTGCAATGAACAGGGTGCGCGGAAACACCATATATTTT. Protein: CSAMNRVRGNTIYF.

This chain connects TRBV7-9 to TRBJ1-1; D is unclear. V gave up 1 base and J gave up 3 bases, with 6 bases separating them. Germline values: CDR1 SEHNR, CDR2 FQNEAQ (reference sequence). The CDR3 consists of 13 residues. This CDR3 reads CASSLGFYTEAFF. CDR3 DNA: TGTGCCAGCAGCTTAGGTTTTTACACTGAAGCTTTCTTT.

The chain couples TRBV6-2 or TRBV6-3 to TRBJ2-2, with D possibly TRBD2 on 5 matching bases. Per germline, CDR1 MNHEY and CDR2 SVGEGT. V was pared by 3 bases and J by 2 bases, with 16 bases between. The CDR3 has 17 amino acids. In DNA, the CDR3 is TGTGCCAGCAGTTATTCGCTTAGGCGGGTCAACACCGGGGAGCTGTTTTTT. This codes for CASSYSLRRVNTGELFF.

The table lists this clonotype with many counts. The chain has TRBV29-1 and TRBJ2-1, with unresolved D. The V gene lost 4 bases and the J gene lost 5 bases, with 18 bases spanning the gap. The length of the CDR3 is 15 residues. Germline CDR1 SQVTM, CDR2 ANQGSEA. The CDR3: CSVVRSARVNNEQFF. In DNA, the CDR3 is TGCAGCGTTGTTAGGAGTGCAAGAGTAAACAATGAGCAGTTCTTC.

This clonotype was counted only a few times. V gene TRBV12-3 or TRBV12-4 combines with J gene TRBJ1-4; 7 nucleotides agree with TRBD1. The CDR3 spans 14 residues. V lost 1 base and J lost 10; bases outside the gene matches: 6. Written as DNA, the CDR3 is TGTGCCAGCAGTTTAGAACAGGGGATAGGAAAACTGTTTTTT. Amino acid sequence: CASSLEQGIGKLFF.

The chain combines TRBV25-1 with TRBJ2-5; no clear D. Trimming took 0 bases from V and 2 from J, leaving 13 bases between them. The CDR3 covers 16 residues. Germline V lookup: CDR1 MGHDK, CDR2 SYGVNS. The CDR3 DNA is TGTGCCAGCAGTGAATATCTGGGATGGGGACAAGAGACCCAGTACTTC. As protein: CASSEYLGWGQETQYF.

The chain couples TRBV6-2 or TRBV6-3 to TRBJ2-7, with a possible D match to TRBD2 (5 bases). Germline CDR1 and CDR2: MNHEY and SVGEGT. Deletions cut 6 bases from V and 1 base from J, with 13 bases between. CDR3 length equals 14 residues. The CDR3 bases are TGTGCCAGCAGATCCTCGGGGTTATCCTACGAGCAGTACTTC. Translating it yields CASRSSGLSYEQYF.

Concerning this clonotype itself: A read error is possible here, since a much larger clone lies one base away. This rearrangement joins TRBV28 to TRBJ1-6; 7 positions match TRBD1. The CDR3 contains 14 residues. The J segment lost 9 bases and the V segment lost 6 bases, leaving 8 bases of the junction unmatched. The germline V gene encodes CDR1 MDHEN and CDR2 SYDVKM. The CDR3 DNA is TGTGCCAGCAGCCAACCGGGACAGATTTCACCCCTCCACTTT. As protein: CASSQPGQISPLHF. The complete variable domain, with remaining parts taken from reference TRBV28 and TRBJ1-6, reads DVKVTQSSRYLVKRTGEKVFLECVQDMDHENMFWYRQDPGLGLRLIYFSYDVKMKEKGDIPEGYSVSREKKERFSLILESASTNQTSMYLCASSQPGQISPLHFGNGTRLTVT.

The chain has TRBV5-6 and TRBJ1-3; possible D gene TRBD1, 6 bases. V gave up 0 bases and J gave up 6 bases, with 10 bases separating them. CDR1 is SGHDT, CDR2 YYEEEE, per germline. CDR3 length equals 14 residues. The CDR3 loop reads CASSLGTVANTIYF. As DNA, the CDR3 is TGTGCCAGCAGCTTGGGGACAGTTGCAAACACCATATATTTT.

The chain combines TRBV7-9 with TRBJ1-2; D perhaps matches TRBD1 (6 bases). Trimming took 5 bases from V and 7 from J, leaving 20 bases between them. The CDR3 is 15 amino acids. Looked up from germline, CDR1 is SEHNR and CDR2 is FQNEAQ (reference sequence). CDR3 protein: CASSLFGEAGVGYTF. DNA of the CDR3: TGTGCCAGCAGCCTTTTTGGTGAGGCAGGGGTTGGCTACACCTTC.

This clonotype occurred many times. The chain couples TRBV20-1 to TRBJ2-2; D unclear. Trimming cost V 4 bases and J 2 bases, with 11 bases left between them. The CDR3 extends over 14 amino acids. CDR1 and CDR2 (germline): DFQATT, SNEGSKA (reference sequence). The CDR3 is CSAIPRSNTGELFF. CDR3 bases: TGCAGTGCTATCCCCCGCAGTAACACCGGGGAGCTGTTTTTT.

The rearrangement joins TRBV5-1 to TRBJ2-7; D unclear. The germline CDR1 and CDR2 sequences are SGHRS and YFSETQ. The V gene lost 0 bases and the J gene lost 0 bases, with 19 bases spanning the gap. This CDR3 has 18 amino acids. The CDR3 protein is CASSLVSSGGINSYEQYF. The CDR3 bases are TGCGCCAGCAGCTTGGTTTCCTCCGGCGGTATTAACTCCTACGAGCAGTACTTC.

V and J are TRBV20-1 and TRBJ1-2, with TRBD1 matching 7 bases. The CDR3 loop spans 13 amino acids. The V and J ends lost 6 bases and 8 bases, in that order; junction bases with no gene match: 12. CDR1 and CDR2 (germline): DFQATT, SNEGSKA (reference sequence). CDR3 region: CSAVDRAVGGYTF. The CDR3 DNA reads TGCAGTGCCGTAGACAGGGCCGTTGGGGGCTACACCTTC.

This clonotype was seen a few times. The CDR3 loop is CASSLDFSGGASRNEQFF. The CDR3 coding sequence is TGTGCCAGCAGCTTGGATTTTAGCGGGGGGGCTTCGCGGAATGAGCAGTTCTTC. This chain uses TRBV5-5 with TRBJ2-1, with TRBD2 matching over 11 bases. The germline gives CDR1 SGHKS, CDR2 YYEKEE (reference sequence). This CDR3 spans 18 amino acids. J gave up 7 bases and V 0 bases, and 12 bases lay outside the gene matches.

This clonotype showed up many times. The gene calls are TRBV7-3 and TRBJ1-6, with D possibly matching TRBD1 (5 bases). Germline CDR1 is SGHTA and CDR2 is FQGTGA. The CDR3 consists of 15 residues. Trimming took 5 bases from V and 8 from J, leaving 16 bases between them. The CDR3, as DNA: TGTGCCAGCAGCGTCGGGACCGTAGAATATTCACCCCTCCACTTT. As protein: CASSVGTVEYSPLHF.

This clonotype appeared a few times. Written as DNA, the CDR3 is TGTGCCAGCAGGGACCCGGCGGGTGAGCAGTTCTTC. Protein sequence: CASRDPAGEQFF. The chain couples TRBV6-2 or TRBV6-3 to TRBJ2-1, with D possibly matching TRBD2 (5 bases). The CDR3 loop spans 12 amino acids. Between the trimmed V and J ends, which lost 6 bases and 9 bases, there was a span of 12 bases. CDR1 is MNHEY and CDR2 is SVGEGT in the germline V gene.

This CDR3 is CASSLAVAGGEQYF. CDR3 nucleotides: TGCGCCAGCAGCTTGGCCGTAGCAGGGGGCGAGCAGTACTTC. The V and J genes are TRBV5-1 and TRBJ2-7, with 7 bases that match TRBD1. The germline V gene encodes CDR1 SGHRS and CDR2 YFSETQ. The CDR3 is made up of 14 amino acids. V trimming: 0 bases; J trimming: 6 bases; junction bases outside the gene matches: 6.

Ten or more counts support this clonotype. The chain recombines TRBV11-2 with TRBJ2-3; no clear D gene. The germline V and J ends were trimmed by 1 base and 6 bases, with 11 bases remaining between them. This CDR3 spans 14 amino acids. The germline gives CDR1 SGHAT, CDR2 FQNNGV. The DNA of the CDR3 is TGTGCCAGCAGCTTAGGCTCCCGAGCGGATACGCAGTATTTT. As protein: CASSLGSRADTQYF. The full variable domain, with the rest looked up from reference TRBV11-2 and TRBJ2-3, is EAGVAQSPRYKIIEKRQSVAFWCNPISGHATLYWYQQILGQGPKLLIQFQNNGVVDDSQLPKDRFSAERLKGVDSTLKIQPAKLEDSAVYLCASSLGSRADTQYFGPGTRLTVL.

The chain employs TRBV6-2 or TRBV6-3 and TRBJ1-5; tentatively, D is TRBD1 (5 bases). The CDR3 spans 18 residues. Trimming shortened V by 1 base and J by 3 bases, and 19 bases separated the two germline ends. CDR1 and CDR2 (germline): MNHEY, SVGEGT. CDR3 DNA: TGTGCCAGCAGTTACTATAAGTCAGGGAGCCGTTTCAATCAGCCCCAGCATTTT. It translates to CASSYYKSGSRFNQPQHF.

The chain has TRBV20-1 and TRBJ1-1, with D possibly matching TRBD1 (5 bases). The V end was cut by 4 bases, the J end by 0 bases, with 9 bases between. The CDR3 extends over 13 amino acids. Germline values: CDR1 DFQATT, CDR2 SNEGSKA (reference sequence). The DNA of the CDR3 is TGCAGTGCTACACGGGGGGTGAACACTGAAGCTTTCTTT. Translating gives CSATRGVNTEAFF.

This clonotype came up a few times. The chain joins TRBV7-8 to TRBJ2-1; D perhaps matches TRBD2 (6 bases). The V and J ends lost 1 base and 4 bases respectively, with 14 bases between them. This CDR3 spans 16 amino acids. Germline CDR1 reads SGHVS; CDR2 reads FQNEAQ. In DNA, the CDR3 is TGTGCCAGCAGCTTAGAAAACGCGGGAATTTACAATGAGCAGTTCTTC. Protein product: CASSLENAGIYNEQFF.

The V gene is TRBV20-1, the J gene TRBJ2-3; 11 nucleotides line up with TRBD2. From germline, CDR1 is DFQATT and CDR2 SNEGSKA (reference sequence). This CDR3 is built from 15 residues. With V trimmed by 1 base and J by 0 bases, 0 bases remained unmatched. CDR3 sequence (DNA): TGCAGTGCTAGAGGGACTAGCGGGAGCACAGATACGCAGTATTTT. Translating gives CSARGTSGSTDTQYF.

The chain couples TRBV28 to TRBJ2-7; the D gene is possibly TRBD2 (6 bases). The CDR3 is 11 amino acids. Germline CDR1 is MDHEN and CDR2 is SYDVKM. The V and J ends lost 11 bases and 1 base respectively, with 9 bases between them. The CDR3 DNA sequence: TGTGCCGCCGGGGGTTCCTACGAGCAGTACTTC. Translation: CAAGGSYEQYF.